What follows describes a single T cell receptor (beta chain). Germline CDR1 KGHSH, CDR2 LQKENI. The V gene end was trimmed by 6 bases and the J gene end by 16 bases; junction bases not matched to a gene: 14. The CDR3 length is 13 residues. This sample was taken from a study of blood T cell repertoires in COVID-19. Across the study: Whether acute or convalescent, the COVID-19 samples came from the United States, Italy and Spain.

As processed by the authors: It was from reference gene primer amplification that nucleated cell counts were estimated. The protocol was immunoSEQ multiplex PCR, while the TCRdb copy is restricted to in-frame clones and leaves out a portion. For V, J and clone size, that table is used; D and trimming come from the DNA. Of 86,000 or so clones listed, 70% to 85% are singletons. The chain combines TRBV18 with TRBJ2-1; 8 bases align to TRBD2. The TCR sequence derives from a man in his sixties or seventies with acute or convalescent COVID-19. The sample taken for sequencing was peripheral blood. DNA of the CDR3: TGTGCCAGCTCCCGGGGAGGCGGGGGGCCTCCTTTCTTC. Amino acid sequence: CASSRGGGGPPFF.